A selection of T cell receptor beta chains follows, all from one sample in a study of cytomegalovirus exposure and HLA in healthy donors. Clones were sequenced by immunoSEQ multiplex PCR, and TCRdb holds only the in-frame ones, with some missing. The sample contains 170,000 or so clones, about 80% of which appear only once. Specimen: PBMCs. The receptors were gathered from a man younger than 40 in good health and CMV-seropositive. The CDR3 runs from the conserved cysteine through the conserved F or W. Fields, in order: J gene, clone size, D gene, V gene, CDR3 protein, CDR3 DNA. The D gene is left open where the match is weak. Only part of the rows carry a size: once, few, many, or a class if the clone is expanded.

TRBJ2-1,NA,TRBD2,TRBV5-1,CASSSGLAVGNEQFF,TGCGCCAGCAGCTCAGGACTAGCGGTCGGTAATGAGCAGTTCTTC
TRBJ1-5,NA,NA,TRBV21-1,CASSKGDRVMSKPQHF,TGTGCCAGCAGCAAAGGGGACAGGGTGATGAGTAAGCCCCAGCATTTT
TRBJ2-2,NA,TRBD2,TRBV11-3,CASSSGGPNTGELFF,TGTGCCAGCAGCTCGGGAGGGCCGAACACCGGGGAGCTGTTTTTT
TRBJ1-5,NA,TRBD1,TRBV27,CASSSLTGVNQPQHF,TGTGCCAGCAGTTCTCTAACAGGGGTCAATCAGCCCCAGCATTTT
TRBJ1-1,NA,NA,TRBV6-6,CASSSQGGSITEAFF,TGTGCCAGCAGTAGTCAAGGGGGATCCATTACTGAAGCTTTCTTT
TRBJ2-3,NA,TRBD2,TRBV6-4,CASSDSYYSGRAVAQYF,TGTGCCAGCAGTGACTCGTACTATAGCGGGAGGGCCGTCGCGCAGTATTTT
TRBJ1-1,NA,NA,TRBV5-4,CASRPDRLNTEAFF,TGTGCCAGCAGGCCCGACAGGTTGAACACTGAAGCTTTCTTT
TRBJ2-2,NA,NA,TRBV4-1,CASSQGARELFF,TGCGCCAGCAGCCAAGGAGCTCGCGAGCTGTTTTTT
TRBJ2-5,NA,NA,TRBV5-1,CASSLSLGPETQYF,TGCGCCAGCAGCTTGAGTCTGGGCCCAGAGACCCAGTACTTC
TRBJ2-2,NA,TRBD2,TRBV4-3,CASSQEPAGGPNTGELFF,TGCGCCAGCAGCCAAGAGCCAGCGGGGGGACCGAACACCGGGGAGCTGTTTTTT
TRBJ2-2,NA,NA,TRBV5-1,CASRRETSNTGELFF,TGCGCCAGCAGGAGGGAGACTTCGAACACCGGGGAGCTGTTTTTT
TRBJ2-1,NA,TRBD2,TRBV19,CASRIGGTSGISEQFF,TGTGCCAGTAGAATAGGGGGGACTAGCGGGATCAGTGAGCAGTTCTTC
TRBJ1-1,NA,NA,TRBV6-6,CASSYSGIGNTEAFF,TGTGCCAGCAGTTACTCGGGCATAGGGAACACTGAAGCTTTCTTT
TRBJ2-3,NA,TRBD2,TRBV5-8,CASSLGAGATDTQYF,TGTGCCAGCAGCTTGGGTGCGGGAGCAACAGATACGCAGTATTTT
TRBJ1-5,NA,TRBD1,TRBV27,CASGYRGRQPQHF,TGTGCCAGCGGATACAGGGGGCGTCAGCCCCAGCATTTT
TRBJ2-1,NA,TRBD2,TRBV11-2,CASSPGLAGANEQFF,TGTGCCAGCAGCCCCGGACTAGCGGGAGCAAATGAGCAGTTCTTC
TRBJ2-2,few,TRBD2,TRBV7-9,CASSLDLGLAGENTGELFF,TGTGCCAGCAGCTTAGATCTGGGACTAGCGGGGGAGAACACCGGGGAGCTGTTTTTT
TRBJ1-6,NA,TRBD1,TRBV2,CASNGQGAVNSPLHF,TGTGCCAGCAATGGACAGGGGGCGGTTAATTCACCCCTCCACTTT
TRBJ2-2,NA,TRBD1,TRBV4-1,CASSQVRGQITGELFF,TGCGCCAGCAGCCAAGTGAGGGGACAGATCACCGGGGAGCTGTTTTTT
TRBJ2-1,NA,TRBD2,TRBV7-9,CASTPAGSYNEQFF,TGTGCCAGCACCCCAGCGGGATCCTACAATGAGCAGTTCTTC
TRBJ1-2,NA,TRBD1,TRBV5-3,CARSRDRDGNGYTF,TGTGCCAGAAGTCGGGACAGGGATGGGAATGGCTACACCTTC
TRBJ2-7,NA,TRBD2,TRBV28,CASSSPYPGTSALYEQYF,TGTGCCAGCAGTTCTCCTTACCCCGGGACTAGCGCACTCTACGAGCAGTACTTC
TRBJ1-5,NA,TRBD1,TRBV18,CASSPDRASNQPQHF,TGTGCCAGCTCACCGGACAGGGCAAGCAATCAGCCCCAGCATTTT
TRBJ2-3,NA,TRBD2,TRBV5-1,CASSTGTSASDTQYF,TGCGCCAGCAGCACCGGGACTAGCGCCTCAGATACGCAGTATTTT
TRBJ2-7,NA,NA,TRBV6-1,CASGRDFVPEQYF,TGTGCCAGCGGCCGGGACTTTGTCCCCGAGCAGTACTTC
TRBJ1-4,few,NA,TRBV7-9,CASSLGTNKGEKLFF,TGTGCCAGCAGCTTGGGGACTAACAAGGGTGAAAAACTGTTTTTT
TRBJ2-5,NA,TRBD2,TRBV5-4,CASSLPGGKFQETQYF,TGTGCCAGCAGCTTGCCGGGGGGTAAATTCCAAGAGACCCAGTACTTC
TRBJ1-5,once,NA,TRBV13,CASSLKGAGGNQPQHF,TGTGCCAGCAGCTTAAAAGGGGCAGGAGGCAATCAGCCCCAGCATTTT
TRBJ2-7,NA,NA,TRBV7-9,CASSPFGGFYEQYF,TGTGCCAGCAGCCCCTTTGGAGGGTTCTACGAGCAGTACTTC
TRBJ1-1,NA,TRBD1,TRBV13,CASSLMWGAGTADTEAFF,TGTGCCAGCAGCTTAATGTGGGGGGCCGGGACAGCCGACACTGAAGCTTTCTTT
TRBJ2-4,NA,NA,TRBV25-1,CASRETGWVGIQYF,TGTGCCAGCAGGGAGACGGGGTGGGTAGGCATTCAGTACTTC
TRBJ2-5,NA,NA,TRBV11-3,CASSRGQETQYF,TGTGCCAGCAGCCGGGGCCAAGAGACCCAGTACTTC
TRBJ2-3,NA,TRBD2,TRBV7-2,CASSLNPAGVRSGTDTQYF,TGTGCCAGCAGCTTAAATCCAGCGGGAGTGAGATCCGGCACAGATACGCAGTATTTT
TRBJ2-2,NA,NA,TRBV30,CAWSRGVGGTGELFF,TGTGCCTGGAGCCGTGGGGTGGGGGGAACCGGGGAGCTGTTTTTT
TRBJ2-5,few,TRBD2,TRBV10-3,CAIRGGGNQETQYF,TGTGCCATCAGAGGCGGGGGGAACCAAGAGACCCAGTACTTC
TRBJ1-1,NA,TRBD1,TRBV13,CASSSRQGAEAFF,TGTGCCAGCAGCAGCCGACAGGGGGCTGAAGCTTTCTTT
TRBJ2-5,once,NA,TRBV19,CASSIVGGGPQETQYF,TGTGCCAGTAGTATAGTAGGGGGGGGGCCCCAAGAGACCCAGTACTTC
TRBJ2-2,NA,NA,TRBV9,CASSVGGGTGELFF,TGTGCCAGCAGCGTAGGTGGGGGGACCGGGGAGCTGTTTTTT
TRBJ2-5,once,NA,TRBV18,CASSPVQETQYF,TGTGCCAGCTCACCAGTACAAGAGACCCAGTACTTC
TRBJ2-7,few,TRBD1,TRBV18,CASSELGTGGSYEQYF,TGTGCCAGCTCAGAACTCGGGACAGGGGGCTCCTACGAGCAGTACTTC
TRBJ1-1,NA,NA,TRBV7-6,CASSATGGNTEAFF,TGTGCCAGCAGCGCGACCGGGGGGAACACTGAAGCTTTCTTT
TRBJ2-7,NA,NA,TRBV14,CASSQKYPYEQYF,TGTGCCAGCAGCCAAAAATATCCCTACGAGCAGTACTTC
TRBJ2-1,NA,NA,TRBV9,CASSVGGGGASPYNEQFF,TGTGCCAGCAGCGTAGGGGGTGGAGGGGCTTCGCCCTACAATGAGCAGTTCTTC
TRBJ1-2,few,TRBD1,TRBV4-2,CASSQRTGGYGYTF,TGTGCCAGCAGCCAAAGGACAGGGGGATACGGCTACACCTTC
TRBJ1-4,NA,TRBD1,TRBV6-6,CASKYITGANEKLFF,TGTGCCAGCAAATACATAACAGGGGCTAATGAAAAACTGTTTTTT
TRBJ1-5,NA,NA,TRBV5-5,CASSLASDQPQHF,TGTGCCAGCAGCTTGGCCTCGGATCAGCCCCAGCATTTT
TRBJ2-2,once,NA,TRBV9,CASSVILSTSPGELFF,TGTGCCAGCAGCGTTATCCTCAGCACTAGCCCCGGGGAGCTGTTTTTT
TRBJ2-5,NA,TRBD2,TRBV4-1,CASSLVTSGRTGETQYF,TGCGCCAGCAGCCTGGTGACTAGCGGGAGGACCGGGGAGACCCAGTACTTC
TRBJ1-2,NA,NA,TRBV5-1,CASSLTQGNYGYTF,TGCGCCAGCAGCTTGACCCAGGGGAACTATGGCTACACCTTC
TRBJ2-2,once,NA,TRBV6-6,CASSYLGAVGELFF,TGTGCCAGCAGTTACTTGGGGGCGGTCGGGGAGCTGTTTTTT
TRBJ2-7,NA,NA,TRBV7-2,CASSRRTNYEQYF,TGTGCCAGCAGTCGCAGGACAAACTACGAGCAGTACTTC
TRBJ1-1,NA,NA,TRBV4-3,CASSQRTDEAFF,TGCGCCAGCAGCCAAAGGACAGATGAAGCTTTCTTT
TRBJ2-1,NA,TRBD2,TRBV7-8,CASSLSGGGYEQFF,TGTGCCAGCAGCTTGTCGGGCGGGGGTTATGAGCAGTTCTTC
TRBJ2-1,NA,NA,TRBV30,CAWGEKQFF,TGTGCCTGGGGGGAGAAGCAGTTCTTC
TRBJ1-3,NA,NA,TRBV6-1,CASSEIGGDTIYF,TGTGCCAGCAGTGAAATAGGAGGAGACACCATATATTTT
TRBJ1-6,once,NA,TRBV7-2,CASSLLTLSPPHF,TGTGCCAGCAGCTTACTGACATTATCACCCCCCCACTTT
TRBJ2-7,few,NA,TRBV27,CASSLSGRRGEQYF,TGTGCCAGCAGTTTAAGTGGGCGGAGGGGCGAGCAGTACTTC
TRBJ1-1,NA,NA,TRBV9,CASSRSSAGKYTEAFF,TGTGCCAGCAGCCGATCTTCAGCGGGCAAGTACACTGAAGCTTTCTTT
TRBJ2-7,NA,TRBD1,TRBV6-6,CASSYAGQAYEQYF,TGTGCCAGCAGTTACGCCGGACAGGCCTACGAGCAGTACTTC
TRBJ2-7,NA,TRBD2,TRBV9,CASSVRTSGRNEQYF,TGTGCCAGCAGCGTAAGGACTAGCGGGAGGAACGAGCAGTACTTC